A single sample gave rise to the 8 T cell receptor beta chains below, sequenced in a study of patients and donors after allogeneic stem cell transplantation. TCRdb fed the RT-PCR reads into MiXCR, producing one record per CDR3 protein. This sample yields some 880,000 distinct CDR3 sequences, of which over 15% are seen a single time; around 6% belongs to the top ten. The sample comprised blood, either unsorted or a sorted T cell fraction (not recorded which). The receptors derive from a human donor who was either an allogeneic HSCT recipient or a stem cell or donor lymphocyte infusion donor (not recorded which). It is not recorded whose cells these are; they may come from a transplant donor.

The sample holds a few counts of this clonotype. The rearrangement uses TRBV20-1 and TRBJ1-5; 8 bases fit TRBD1. V lost 3 bases and J lost 5; bases outside the gene matches: 6. CDR3 size: 14 residues. CDR1 and CDR2 (germline): DFQATT, SNEGSKA (reference sequence). CDR3 protein: CSASNRGMDQPQHF. CDR3 sequence (DNA): TGCAGTGCTAGTAACAGGGGGATGGATCAGCCCCAGCATTTT.

The chain employs TRBV9 and TRBJ2-1; unclear D gene. Per germline, CDR1 SGDLS and CDR2 YYNGEE. V lost 2 bases, J lost 0 bases, and 9 bases lay in between. The CDR3 spans 15 residues. CDR3 DNA sequence: TGTGCCAGCAGCGTCACCACCAGCTCCTACAATGAGCAGTTCTTC. This gives the protein CASSVTTSSYNEQFF.

As to this clonotype: Germline is not matched at one junction end, which may reflect a read error. The chain has TRBV2 and TRBJ2-1; no reliable D call. This CDR3 is built from 12 residues. Germline V gene lookup returns CDR1 SNHLY and CDR2 FYNNEI. The CDR3 bases are TGTGCCAGCAGTGAAGCTAGCCGGCGTGGTTGCTTC. This sequence encodes CASSEASRRGCF.

This clonotype was found many times. The chain couples TRBV12-3 or TRBV12-4 to TRBJ2-7, with no clear D. This CDR3 contains 14 residues. The germline V and J ends were trimmed by 3 bases and 1 base, with 10 bases remaining between them. The CDR3 spells CASSFGDSSYEQYF. In nucleotides, the CDR3 is TGTGCCAGCAGTTTTGGGGATTCTTCCTACGAGCAGTACTTC.

This clonotype showed up just a few times. J is TRBJ1-5 and V is TRBV12-3 or TRBV12-4; 8 bases align to TRBD1. The CDR3 consists of 16 residues. V shed 1 base and J 4 bases; nucleotides not matched to a gene: 6. CDR3 bases: TGTGCCAGCAGTTTAGGTGGACAGGGTCCTAATCAGCCCCAGCATTTT. Its translation is CASSLGGQGPNQPQHF.

This clonotype was recorded at least ten times. This rearrangement joins TRBV5-1 to TRBJ2-1; D unresolved. CDR1 and CDR2 from the germline V gene are SGHRS and YFSETQ. The CDR3 runs to 14 residues. V lost 0 bases and J lost 8, with 12 bases in between. CDR3 region: CASSLGRISDEQFF. The CDR3 DNA is TGCGCCAGCAGCTTGGGGCGGATTTCGGATGAGCAGTTCTTC.

In its sample, this clonotype was seen once. The chain combines TRBV5-5 with TRBJ2-3, with a possible D match to TRBD2 (6 bases). The CDR3 runs 17 residues. The germline V gene encodes CDR1 SGHKS and CDR2 YYEKEE (reference sequence). V lost 5 bases and J 0 bases, leaving 19 bases between the germline ends. The CDR3 region is CASRFTGTGTSTDTQYF. The CDR3 DNA sequence: TGTGCCAGCAGATTTACCGGGACGGGGACTAGCACAGATACGCAGTATTTT.

This chain uses TRBV5-1 with TRBJ2-2, with 8 bases fitting TRBD1. Germline V gene sequence: CDR1 SGHRS, CDR2 YFSETQ. The CDR3 runs to 16 residues. The J segment lost 9 bases and the V segment lost 3 bases, leaving 13 bases of the junction unmatched. As DNA, the CDR3 is TGCGCCAGCAGCTCGACGACGGACAGGGCCCCCTGGGAGCTGTTTTTT. Its translation is CASSSTTDRAPWELFF.